A single sample is the source of the 26 T cell receptor beta chains below, sequenced in a study of T-cell memory formation after mild COVID-19. MiXCR, run by TCRdb on the 5' RACE reads, gives a single entry per CDR3 protein. The data hold fewer than 400,000 distinct CDR3 sequences, with under 15% observed a single time. Sequenced: PBMCs or a T cell subset sorted from them (not recorded which). Receptor source: a man aged 18 to 30 who had mild COVID-19 (a few samples of this study predate the infection). Cell type and time point are not known.

The chain couples TRBV6-5 to TRBJ1-1; weak D call: TRBD1 (5 bases). V was clipped by 6 bases and J by 1 base, with 12 bases between them. This CDR3 is 14 amino acids long. CDR1 is MNHEY, CDR2 SVGAGI, per germline. CDR3 region: CASRKGLGNTEAFF. For the CDR3, the DNA is TGTGCCAGCAGGAAGGGGTTAGGGAACACTGAAGCTTTCTTT.

V gene TRBV25-1 combines with J gene TRBJ2-2; TRBD1 aligns across 7 bases. This CDR3 is built from 17 residues. The V gene end was trimmed by 4 bases and the J gene end by 0 bases; junction bases not matched to a gene: 8. The germline V gene encodes CDR1 MGHDK and CDR2 SYGVNS. In DNA, the CDR3 is TGTGCCAGCAGTGCTCCCCATGGGACAGCGAACACCGGGGAGCTGTTTTTT. It is translated as CASSAPHGTANTGELFF.

This clonotype was counted a few times. The chain couples TRBV5-5 to TRBJ2-3; 7 nucleotides agree with TRBD1. After removal of 0 bases from V and 3 bases from J, the junction contained 4 bases not matched to a gene. This CDR3 is 15 amino acids long. The germline V gene encodes CDR1 SGHKS and CDR2 YYEKEE (reference sequence). CDR3 bases: TGTGCCAGCAGCTTGGGACAGGGAGAAACAGATACGCAGTATTTT. Translated, it gives CASSLGQGETDTQYF.

This clonotype was counted only a few times. The chain has TRBV3-1 and TRBJ1-5, with no clear D. Germline values: CDR1 LGHDT, CDR2 YNNKEL (reference sequence). The CDR3 loop spans 14 amino acids. Trimming removed 1 base from V and 9 bases from J, with 13 bases in between. CDR3 bases: TGTGCCAGCAGCCAAGTTAACAGTAATTCGCCCCAGCATTTT. This translates into CASSQVNSNSPQHF.

Here the CDR3 reads CATSARGTHNEQFF. The CDR3 coding sequence is TGTGCCACCAGTGCTCGGGGGACCCACAATGAGCAGTTCTTC. The rearrangement uses TRBV24-1 and TRBJ2-1, with D maybe TRBD2 (6 bases). Germline values: CDR1 KGHDR, CDR2 SFDVKD. The CDR3 loop spans 14 amino acids. Trimming shortened V by 5 bases and J by 5 bases, and 12 bases separated the two germline ends.

This clonotype came up a few times. The V call is TRBV28, the J call TRBJ1-1, with no clear D. Trimming pared 3 bases from V and 1 base from J, leaving 12 bases between. The CDR3 covers 15 residues. Per germline, CDR1 MDHEN and CDR2 SYDVKM. As DNA, the CDR3 is TGTGCCAGCAGTTTGACCCCAGCGTGGAACACTGAAGCTTTCTTT. Amino acid sequence: CASSLTPAWNTEAFF.

The chain has TRBV24-1 and TRBJ2-2, with a tentative D call TRBD1 (6 bases). CDR1 and CDR2 (germline): KGHDR, SFDVKD. Trimming took 5 bases from V and 4 from J, leaving 10 bases between them. The CDR3 has 14 amino acids. Here the CDR3 DNA reads TGTGCCACCAGTGGAACAGGGACCACCGGGGAGCTGTTTTTT. Translated: CATSGTGTTGELFF.

CDR3 in amino acids: CSARDNMLGQGYEQYF. Written as DNA, the CDR3 is TGCAGTGCTAGAGATAATATGCTGGGACAGGGGTACGAGCAGTACTTC. The chain is built from TRBV20-1 and TRBJ2-7; 10 bases are a match to TRBD1. The CDR3 consists of 16 residues. After removal of 0 bases from V and 4 bases from J, the junction contained 9 bases not matched to a gene. In germline, CDR1 is DFQATT, CDR2 SNEGSKA (reference sequence).

In its sample, this clonotype was seen a few times. This rearrangement joins TRBV10-3 to TRBJ1-2; possibly TRBD1 for D (6 bases). The germline CDR1 and CDR2 sequences are ENHRY and SYGVKD. The CDR3 extends over 12 amino acids. Between the trimmed V and J ends, which lost 10 bases and 4 bases, there was a span of 13 bases. CDR3 amino acids: CATEGGFYGYTF. The CDR3, as DNA: TGTGCCACCGAGGGGGGGTTCTATGGCTACACCTTC.

This chain connects TRBV4-2 to TRBJ2-5; D may be TRBD2 (7 bases). V dropped 4 bases and J dropped 5 bases, with 17 bases sitting between them. Germline loops: CDR1 LGHNA, CDR2 YNFKEQ. There are 15 residues in the CDR3. The CDR3 region is CASSRTGGPGETQYF. The CDR3 DNA reads as TGTGCCAGCAGCCGGACCGGGGGGCCGGGGGAGACCCAGTACTTC.

This clonotype has only one observation. The CDR3 loop is CASSLQTRPLHF. In nucleotides, the CDR3 is TGTGCCAGCAGCCTCCAGACTCGCCCCCTCCACTTT. The genes are TRBV7-9 and TRBJ1-6; D remains unclear. The CDR3 runs to 12 residues. V gave up 5 bases and J gave up 13 bases, with 12 bases separating them. Germline V gene sequence: CDR1 SEHNR, CDR2 FQNEAQ (reference sequence).

Regarding this clonotype: The conserved phenylalanine or tryptophan is not found at the CDR3 terminus, so this likely reflects a read error. The chain is built from TRBV9 and TRBJ2-5; D unclear. The CDR3 contains 14 residues. Trimming pared 0 bases from V and 5 bases from J, leaving 11 bases between. Germline lookup yields CDR1 SGDLS and CDR2 YYNGEE. The CDR3 sequence is CASSVDVVWETQYL. In DNA form, the CDR3 reads TGTGCCAGCAGCGTAGATGTAGTATGGGAGACCCAGTACTTA.

This clonotype was seen only a few times. This rearrangement joins TRBV12-3 or TRBV12-4 to TRBJ2-7; D perhaps matches TRBD2 (7 bases). The V and J ends lost 8 bases and 4 bases respectively, with 12 bases between them. The CDR3 contains 12 residues. DNA for the CDR3: TGTGCCAGCTCCGGGGGGCCGTACGAGCAGTACTTC. Its translation is CASSGGPYEQYF.

The table lists this clonotype with a few counts. The V gene is TRBV4-2, the J gene TRBJ2-1, with D uncertain. Germline V gene data show CDR1 as LGHNA and CDR2 as YNFKEQ. Trimming shortened V by 0 bases and J by 2 bases, and 8 bases separated the two germline ends. CDR3 length: 15 amino acids. The CDR3 bases are TGTGCCAGCAGCCAAGAGGTCCCAGCCTACAATGAGCAGTTCTTC. Translation gives CASSQEVPAYNEQFF.

This chain joins TRBV4-2 and TRBJ1-2; possible D gene TRBD1, 5 bases. V dropped 8 bases and J dropped 8 bases, with 12 bases sitting between them. Germline V gives CDR1 LGHNA, CDR2 YNFKEQ. The CDR3 has 11 residues. The CDR3 spells CASGPGDGYTF. CDR3 bases: TGTGCCAGCGGGCCCGGGGACGGCTACACCTTC.

V gene TRBV6-6 combines with J gene TRBJ1-1; D unresolved. The CDR3 has 12 residues. Looked up from germline, CDR1 is MNHNY and CDR2 is SVGAGI (reference sequence). The V gene lost 5 bases and the J gene lost 6 bases, with 10 bases spanning the gap. In nucleotides, the CDR3 is TGTGCCAGCAGTATCGACGTGGCTGAAGCTTTCTTT. Its protein is CASSIDVAEAFF.

The chain combines TRBV10-3 with TRBJ2-7; 9 nucleotides match TRBD1. Trimming took 5 bases from V and 6 from J; bases not matched to a gene: 5. The CDR3 contains 13 residues. The germline V gene encodes CDR1 ENHRY and CDR2 SYGVKD. Written as DNA, the CDR3 is TGTGCCATCAGTCCGGGACAGGGAAGCGAGCAGTACGTC. Protein sequence: CAISPGQGSEQYV.

This clonotype was observed at least ten times. J is TRBJ2-1 and V is TRBV5-1; TRBD1 might be the D (5 bases). The germline CDR1 and CDR2 sequences are SGHRS and YFSETQ. Trimming left V 4 bases short and J 4 bases short, with 9 bases between. The CDR3 is 13 residues long. The CDR3 sequence is CASSADIYNEQFF. In DNA form, the CDR3 reads TGCGCCAGCAGCGCGGACATTTACAATGAGCAGTTCTTC.

The rearrangement links TRBV3-1 to TRBJ2-6, with 7 bases that match TRBD1. The CDR3 has 16 residues. Trimming took 1 base from V and 2 from J; bases not matched to a gene: 2. CDR1 and CDR2 (germline): LGHDT, YNNKEL (reference sequence). The CDR3 nucleotides read TGTGCCAGCAGCCAAGTTACAGGGGCTGGGGCCAACGTCCTGACTTTC. Translating gives CASSQVTGAGANVLTF.

This chain joins TRBV6-5 and TRBJ2-2; 7 nucleotides agree with TRBD1. Germline V gives CDR1 MNHEY, CDR2 SVGAGI. The CDR3 totals 16 residues. V was clipped by 5 bases and J by 6 bases; unmatched bases: 12. CDR3 protein: CASSRLIRGHPGELFF. In nucleotides, the CDR3 is TGTGCCAGCAGTCGGCTCATAAGGGGGCATCCCGGGGAGCTGTTTTTT.

The chain links TRBV4-2 to TRBJ1-1; no firm D call. V shed 1 base and J shed 4 bases, with 13 bases lying between them. The CDR3 spans 15 residues. Germline V gene lookup returns CDR1 LGHNA and CDR2 YNFKEQ. The chain's CDR3 is CASSQAAARITEAFF. The DNA of the CDR3 is TGTGCCAGCAGCCAAGCCGCAGCCCGAATCACTGAAGCTTTCTTT.

This chain links TRBV12-3 or TRBV12-4 with TRBJ2-7; D is perhaps TRBD1 (8 bases). This CDR3 contains 15 residues. V was pared by 4 bases and J by 7 bases, with 20 bases between. The CDR3 coding sequence is TGTGCCAGCAGTTCTGGACAGGGTGGGAGGGAGGAGCAGTACTTC. This encodes CASSSGQGGREEQYF.

The chain uses TRBV6-2 or TRBV6-3 and TRBJ2-1, with unresolved D. Trimming shortened V by 6 bases and J by 4 bases, and 10 bases separated the two germline ends. The CDR3 length is 13 residues. Germline CDR1 and CDR2: MNHEY and SVGEGT. This CDR3 reads CASSLKAYNEQFF. CDR3 bases: TGTGCCAGCAGCCTTAAAGCGTACAATGAGCAGTTCTTC.

V usage is TRBV7-6 and J usage is TRBJ2-3, with TRBD2 matching over 8 bases. The trim removed 2 bases at V and 3 bases at J, leaving 7 bases unmatched. This CDR3 region has 16 residues. Per germline, CDR1 SGHVS and CDR2 FNYEAQ. The CDR3 nucleotides read TGTGCCAGCAGCTTAATTACCGGGACTAGAACAGATACGCAGTATTTT. It encodes CASSLITGTRTDTQYF. Using reference TRBV7-6 and TRBJ2-3 for the parts outside the CDR3, the full variable domain is GAGVSQSPRYKVTKRGQDVALRCDPISGHVSLYWYRQALGQGPEFLTYFNYEAQQDKSGLPNDRFSAERPEGSISTLTIQRTEQRDSAMYRCASSLITGTRTDTQYFGPGTRLTVL.

V usage is TRBV7-2 and J usage is TRBJ2-3, with 10 positions matching TRBD2. Trimming removed 5 bases from V and 0 bases from J; junction bases left unmatched: 5. The CDR3 spans 16 residues. Germline assignment: CDR1 SGHTA and CDR2 FQGNSA. The CDR3 DNA sequence: TGTGCCAGCAGCACGACTAGCGGGCGTAGCACAGATACGCAGTATTTT. This gives the protein CASSTTSGRSTDTQYF.

This clonotype turned up a few times. The CDR3 DNA reads TGTGCCAGCTCAGCTGGGACAGGGGTCGGGCAGTACGTC. It codes for CASSAGTGVGQYV. This chain connects TRBV18 to TRBJ2-7; 10 bases match TRBD1. The CDR3 is 13 residues long. CDR1 is KGHSH and CDR2 is LQKENI in the germline V gene. V lost 5 bases to trimming and J lost 9 bases; unmatched junction nucleotides: 7.